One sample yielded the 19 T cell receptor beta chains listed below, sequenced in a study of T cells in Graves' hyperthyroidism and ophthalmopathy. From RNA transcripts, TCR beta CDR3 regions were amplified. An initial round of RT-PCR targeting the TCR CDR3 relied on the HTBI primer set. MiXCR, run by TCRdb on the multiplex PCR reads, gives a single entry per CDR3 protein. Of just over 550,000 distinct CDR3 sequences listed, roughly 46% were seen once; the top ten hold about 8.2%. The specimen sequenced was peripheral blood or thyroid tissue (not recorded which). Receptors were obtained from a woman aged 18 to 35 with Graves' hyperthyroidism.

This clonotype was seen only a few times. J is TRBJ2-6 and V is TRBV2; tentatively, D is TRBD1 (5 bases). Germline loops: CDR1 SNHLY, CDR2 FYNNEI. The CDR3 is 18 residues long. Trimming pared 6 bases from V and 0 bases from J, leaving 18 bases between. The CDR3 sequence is CASRETGFQRSGANVLTF. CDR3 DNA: TGTGCCAGCAGGGAAACAGGATTCCAACGCTCTGGGGCCAACGTCCTGACTTTC. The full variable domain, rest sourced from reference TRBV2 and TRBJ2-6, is EPEVTQTPSHQVTQMGQEVILRCVPISNHLYFYWYRQILGQKVEFLVSFYNNEISEKSEIFDDQFSVERPDGSNFTLKIRSTKLEDSAMYFCASRETGFQRSGANVLTFGAGSRLTVL.

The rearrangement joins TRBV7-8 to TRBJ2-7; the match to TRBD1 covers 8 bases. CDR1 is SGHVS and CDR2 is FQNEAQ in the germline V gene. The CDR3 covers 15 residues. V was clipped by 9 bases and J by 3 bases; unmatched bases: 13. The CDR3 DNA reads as TGTGCCAGTAGTATAGATCCCGGGACAGGCTACGAGCAGTACTTC. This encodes CASSIDPGTGYEQYF.

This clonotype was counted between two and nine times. In DNA, the CDR3 is TGTGCCAGCAGCTTAGCCCGGGAGAGGACCGGGGAGCTGTTTTTT. Translated, it gives CASSLARERTGELFF. This chain uses TRBV7-9 with TRBJ2-2; possible D gene TRBD2, 6 bases. Germline-derived CDR1 and CDR2 are SEHNR and FQNEAQ (reference sequence). The V and J ends lost 0 bases and 5 bases respectively, with 10 bases between them. There are 15 residues in the CDR3.

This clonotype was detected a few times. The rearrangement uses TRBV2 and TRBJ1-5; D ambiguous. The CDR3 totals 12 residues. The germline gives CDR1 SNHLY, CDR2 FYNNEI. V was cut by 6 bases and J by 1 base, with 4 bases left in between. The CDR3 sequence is CASRASNQPQHF. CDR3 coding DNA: TGTGCCAGCAGGGCGAGCAATCAGCCCCAGCATTTT.

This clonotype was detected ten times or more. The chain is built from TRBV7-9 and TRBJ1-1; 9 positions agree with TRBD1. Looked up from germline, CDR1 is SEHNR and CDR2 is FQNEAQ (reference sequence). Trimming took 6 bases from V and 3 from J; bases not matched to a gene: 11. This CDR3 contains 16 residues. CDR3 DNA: TGTGCCAGCAGTCGCCTCCCCGGGACAGGGCACACTGAAGCTTTCTTT. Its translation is CASSRLPGTGHTEAFF.

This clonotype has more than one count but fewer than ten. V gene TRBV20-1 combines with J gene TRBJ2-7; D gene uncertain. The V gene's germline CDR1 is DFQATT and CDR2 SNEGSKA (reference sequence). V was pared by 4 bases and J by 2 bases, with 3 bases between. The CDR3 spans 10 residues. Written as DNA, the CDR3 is TGCAGTGCTATTACCTACGAGCAGTACTTC. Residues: CSAITYEQYF.

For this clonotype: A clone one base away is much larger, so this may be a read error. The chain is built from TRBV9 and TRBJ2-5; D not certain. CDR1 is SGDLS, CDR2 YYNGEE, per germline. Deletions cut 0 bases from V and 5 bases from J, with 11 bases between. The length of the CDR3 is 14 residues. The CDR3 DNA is TGTGCCAGCAGCGTAGATTCCGCAAGGGAGACCCAGTACTTC. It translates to CASSVDSARETQYF.

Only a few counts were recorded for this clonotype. The CDR3 bases are TGTGCCAGCAGCTTAGGTACAGGGCATTGGCCCCAGCATTTT. This gives the protein CASSLGTGHWPQHF. The chain carries TRBV7-2 and TRBJ1-5; the D gene is possibly TRBD1 (6 bases). Germline V gives CDR1 SGHTA, CDR2 FQGNSA. Between the trimmed V and J ends, which lost 1 base and 9 bases, there was a span of 13 bases. This CDR3 region has 14 residues.

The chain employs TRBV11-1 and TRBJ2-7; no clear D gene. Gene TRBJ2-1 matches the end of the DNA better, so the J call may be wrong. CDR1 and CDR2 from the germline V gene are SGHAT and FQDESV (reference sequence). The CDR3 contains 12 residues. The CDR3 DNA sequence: TGTGCCAGCAGCCCCTCCTACAATGAGCAGTTCTTC. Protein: CASSPSYNEQFF.

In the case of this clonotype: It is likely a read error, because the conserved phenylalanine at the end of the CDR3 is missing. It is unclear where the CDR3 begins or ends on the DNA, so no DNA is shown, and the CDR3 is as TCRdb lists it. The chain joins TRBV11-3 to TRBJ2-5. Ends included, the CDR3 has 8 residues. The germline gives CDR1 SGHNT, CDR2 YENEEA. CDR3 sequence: CASSLEYY.

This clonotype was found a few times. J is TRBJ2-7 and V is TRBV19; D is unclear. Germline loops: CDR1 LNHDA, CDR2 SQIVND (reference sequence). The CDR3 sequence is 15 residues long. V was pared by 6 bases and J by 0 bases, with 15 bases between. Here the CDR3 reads CASSPTQLSSYEQYF. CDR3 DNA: TGTGCCAGTAGCCCTACCCAACTGAGCTCCTACGAGCAGTACTTC. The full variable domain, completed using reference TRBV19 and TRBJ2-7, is DGGITQSPKYLFRKEGQNVTLSCEQNLNHDAMYWYRQDPGQGLRLIYYSQIVNDFQKGDIAEGYSVSREKKESFPLTVTSAQKNPTAFYLCASSPTQLSSYEQYFGPGTRLTVT.

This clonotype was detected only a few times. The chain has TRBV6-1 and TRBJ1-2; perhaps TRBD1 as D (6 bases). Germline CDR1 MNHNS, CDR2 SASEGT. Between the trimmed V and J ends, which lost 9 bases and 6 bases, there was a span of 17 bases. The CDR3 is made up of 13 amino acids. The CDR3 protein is CASNRESRNGYTF. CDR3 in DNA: TGTGCCAGTAACAGGGAGTCTCGGAATGGCTACACCTTC.

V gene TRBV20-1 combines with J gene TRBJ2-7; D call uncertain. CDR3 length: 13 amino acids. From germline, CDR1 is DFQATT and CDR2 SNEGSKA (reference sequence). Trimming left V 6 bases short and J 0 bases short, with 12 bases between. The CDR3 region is CSALLHRSYEQYF. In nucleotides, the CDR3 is TGCAGTGCCCTCCTACACCGCTCCTACGAGCAGTACTTC.

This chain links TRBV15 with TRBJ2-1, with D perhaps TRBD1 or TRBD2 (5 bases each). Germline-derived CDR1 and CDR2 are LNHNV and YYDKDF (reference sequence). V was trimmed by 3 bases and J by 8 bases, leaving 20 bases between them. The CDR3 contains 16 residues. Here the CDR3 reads CATSSLGPSEGDEQFF. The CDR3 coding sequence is TGTGCCACCAGCAGCCTGGGACCCTCGGAAGGCGATGAGCAGTTCTTC. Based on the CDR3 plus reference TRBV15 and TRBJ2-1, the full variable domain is DAMVIQNPRYQVTQFGKPVTLSCSQTLNHNVMYWYQQKSSQAPKLLFHYYDKDFNNEADTPDNFQSRRPNTSFCFLDIRSPGLGDTAMYLCATSSLGPSEGDEQFFGPGTRLTVL.

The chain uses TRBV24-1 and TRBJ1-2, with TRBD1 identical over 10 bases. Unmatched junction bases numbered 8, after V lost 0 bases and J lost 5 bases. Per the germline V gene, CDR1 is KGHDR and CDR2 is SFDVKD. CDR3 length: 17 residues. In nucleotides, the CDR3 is TGTGCCACCAGTGATTTGGGGACAGGGGTCTTCGGTTATGGCTACACCTTC. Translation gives CATSDLGTGVFGYGYTF.

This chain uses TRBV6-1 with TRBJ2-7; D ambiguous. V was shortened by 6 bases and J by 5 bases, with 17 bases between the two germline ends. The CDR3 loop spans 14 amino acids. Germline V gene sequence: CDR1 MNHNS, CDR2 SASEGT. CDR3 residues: CASRSDRGQDEQYF. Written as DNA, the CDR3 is TGTGCCAGCAGATCCGACCGAGGTCAGGACGAGCAGTACTTC.

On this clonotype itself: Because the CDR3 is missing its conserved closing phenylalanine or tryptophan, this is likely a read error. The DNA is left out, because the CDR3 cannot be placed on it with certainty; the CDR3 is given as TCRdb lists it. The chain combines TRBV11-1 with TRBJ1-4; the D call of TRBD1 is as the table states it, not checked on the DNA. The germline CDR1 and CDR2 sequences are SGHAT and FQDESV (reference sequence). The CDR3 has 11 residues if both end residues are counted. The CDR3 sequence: CASSDWENGAN.

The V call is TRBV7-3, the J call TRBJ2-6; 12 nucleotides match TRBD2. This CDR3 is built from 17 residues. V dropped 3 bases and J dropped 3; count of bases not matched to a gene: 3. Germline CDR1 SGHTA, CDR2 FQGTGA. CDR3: CASSFTTSGSGANVLTF. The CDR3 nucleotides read TGTGCCAGCAGCTTTACGACTAGCGGGAGTGGGGCCAACGTCCTGACTTTC. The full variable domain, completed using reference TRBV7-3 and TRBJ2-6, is GAGVSQTPSNKVTEKGKYVELRCDPISGHTALYWYRQSLGQGPEFLIYFQGTGAADDSGLPNDRFFAVRPEGSVSTLKIQRTERGDSAVYLCASSFTTSGSGANVLTFGAGSRLTVL.

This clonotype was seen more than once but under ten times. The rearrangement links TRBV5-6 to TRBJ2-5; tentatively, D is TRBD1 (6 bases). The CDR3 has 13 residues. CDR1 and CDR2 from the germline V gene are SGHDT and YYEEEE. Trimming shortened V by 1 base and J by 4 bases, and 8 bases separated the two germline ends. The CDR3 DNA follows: TGTGCCAGCAGCTTGCCCAGGGGAGAGACCCAGTACTTC. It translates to CASSLPRGETQYF.